One sample yielded the 11 T cell receptor beta chains listed below, sequenced in a study of cytotoxic CD8 clonotypes in ibrutinib-treated CLL (dated by TCRdb to the early 2020s). Read against the paper, the sample's time point label means: approximately eleven months on ibrutinib. Libraries were constructed by the immunoSEQ multiplex PCR assay. Not all clones reach the TCRdb copy of this immuneACCESS table, which keeps in-frame sequences only. Checked studies attribute under half of the gap to unresolved V genes and leave the rest unexplained. The sample yields hundreds of thousands of clones; approximately 70% were counted once. The top ten clones comprise about 6.4% of the sample. Here the sequenced sample was PBMCs, taken after 12 months of ibrutinib treatment. The receptors stem from a human donor with chronic lymphocytic leukemia.

This rearrangement joins TRBV4-1 to TRBJ1-1; D may be TRBD1 (6 bases). CDR1 MGHRA and CDR2 YSYEKL come from the germline V gene. This CDR3 comprises 17 residues. Trimming left V 0 bases short and J 0 bases short, with 14 bases between. The CDR3 reads CASSQDYVGAMNTEAFF. CDR3 bases: TGCGCCAGCAGCCAAGATTATGTGGGGGCGATGAACACTGAAGCTTTCTTT.

This clone has a single count. The rearrangement joins TRBV30 to TRBJ2-1, with D possibly being TRBD2 (6 bases). The CDR3 spans 17 residues. CDR1 is GTSNPN, CDR2 SVGIG, per germline (reference sequence). The germline V and J ends were trimmed by 1 base and 5 bases, with 21 bases remaining between them. CDR3 residues: CAWSAKLGGGRDNEQFF. The CDR3 DNA reads TGTGCCTGGAGTGCCAAGCTGGGGGGTGGCAGGGACAATGAGCAGTTCTTC.

CDR3 coding DNA: TGTGCCTGGAGTGTTAGACAGGGGAGGGTTGGCTACACCTTC. Translated: CAWSVRQGRVGYTF. The chain is built from TRBV30 and TRBJ1-2, with 8 bases lining up with TRBD1. Germline values: CDR1 GTSNPN, CDR2 SVGIG (reference sequence). The CDR3 is 14 amino acids. V gave up 0 bases and J gave up 7 bases; unmatched junction bases: 7.

The DNA for the CDR3 is TGTGCCAGCAGTGTCGCCCAGACAGGGCCCGTTGACCAGCCCCAGCATTTT. Residues: CASSVAQTGPVDQPQHF. This sequence joins TRBV6-1 and TRBJ1-5, with 7 nucleotides matching TRBD1. This CDR3 is built from 17 residues. After removal of 4 bases from V and 7 bases from J, the junction contained 16 bases not matched to a gene. Germline V lookup: CDR1 MNHNS, CDR2 SASEGT.

This sequence joins TRBV21-1 and TRBJ2-2. TRBV21-1 is shown as a pseudogene. This CDR3 comprises 19 residues. CDR3 protein: CASSKPPPRGTTNTGELFF. In DNA form, the CDR3 reads TGTGCCAGCAGCAAACCTCCCCCTCGTGGGACGACGAACACCGGGGAGCTGTTTTTT.

The rearrangement uses TRBV16 and TRBJ2-7; possibly TRBD1 or TRBD2 for D (5 bases each). From germline, CDR1 is KGHSY and CDR2 FQNENV. The V and J ends lost 4 bases and 4 bases respectively, with 14 bases between them. The CDR3 totals 14 residues. Here the CDR3 DNA reads TGTGCCAGCAGCCGGACCGGGACGGAATACGAGCAGTACTTC. Translated: CASSRTGTEYEQYF.

The chain uses TRBV30 and TRBJ2-2; 7 nucleotides align to TRBD2. The CDR3 is 15 residues long. After removal of 0 bases from V and 9 bases from J, the junction contained 10 bases not matched to a gene. From germline, CDR1 is GTSNPN and CDR2 SVGIG (reference sequence). CDR3 nucleotides: TGTGCCTGGAGTGTACTGGGGGGGAACGTCCGGGAGCTGTTTTTT. Residues: CAWSVLGGNVRELFF. The full variable domain, in which reference TRBV30 and TRBJ2-2 provide the parts outside the CDR3, is SQTIHQWPATLVQPVGSPLSLECTVEGTSNPNLYWYRQAAGRGLQLLFYSVGIGQISSEVPQNLSASRPQDRQFILSSKKLLLSDSGFYLCAWSVLGGNVRELFFGEGSRLTVL.

In its sample, this clone was seen a few times. The gene calls are TRBV11-2 and TRBJ2-2, with 8 bases lining up with TRBD2. V was clipped by 6 bases and J by 0 bases; unmatched bases: 6. The CDR3 has 16 amino acids. Germline values: CDR1 SGHAT, CDR2 FQNNGV. As DNA, the CDR3 is TGTGCCAGCAGGTCCGGGACTAGATCGAACACCGGGGAGCTGTTTTTT. Its translation is CASRSGTRSNTGELFF.

The rearrangement uses TRBV29-1 and TRBJ2-3, with 9 bases fitting TRBD1. J gave up 6 bases and V 1 base, and 11 bases lay outside the gene matches. Germline V gene sequence: CDR1 SQVTM, CDR2 ANQGSEA. The CDR3 has 16 amino acids. The CDR3 region is CSVEAKTGTGFDTQYF. The CDR3 coding sequence is TGCAGCGTTGAAGCTAAGACCGGGACAGGGTTCGATACGCAGTATTTT.

The chain carries TRBV9 and TRBJ1-3; D gene uncertain. V was trimmed by 0 bases and J by 0 bases, leaving 13 bases between them. This CDR3 has 17 amino acids. Germline CDR1 is SGDLS and CDR2 is YYNGEE. CDR3 bases: TGTGCCAGCAGCGTAGCGGGAGAGTCAACCTCTGGAAACACCATATATTTT. Its protein is CASSVAGESTSGNTIYF.

The rearrangement links TRBV29-1 to TRBJ1-2, with D perhaps matching TRBD1 (6 bases). The germline gives CDR1 SQVTM, CDR2 ANQGSEA. V shed 2 bases and J shed 10 bases, with 14 bases lying between them. The CDR3 consists of 12 residues. DNA for the CDR3: TGCAGCGTTGAAACAGGGTCTAAAACCTACACCTTC. This translates into CSVETGSKTYTF.